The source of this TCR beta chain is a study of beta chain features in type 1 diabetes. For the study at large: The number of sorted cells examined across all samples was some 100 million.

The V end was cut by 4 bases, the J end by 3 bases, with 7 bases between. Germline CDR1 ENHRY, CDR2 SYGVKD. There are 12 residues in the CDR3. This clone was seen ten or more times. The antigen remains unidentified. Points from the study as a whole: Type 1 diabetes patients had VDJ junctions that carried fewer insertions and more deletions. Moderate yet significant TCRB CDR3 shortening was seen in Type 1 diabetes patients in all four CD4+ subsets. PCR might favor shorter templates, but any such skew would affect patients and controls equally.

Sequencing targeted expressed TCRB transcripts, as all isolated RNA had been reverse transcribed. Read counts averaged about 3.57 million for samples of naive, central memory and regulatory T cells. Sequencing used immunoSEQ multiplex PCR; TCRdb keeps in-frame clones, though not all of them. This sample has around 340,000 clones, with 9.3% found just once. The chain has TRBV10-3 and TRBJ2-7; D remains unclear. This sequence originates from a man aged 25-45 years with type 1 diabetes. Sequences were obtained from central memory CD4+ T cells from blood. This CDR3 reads CAISASGYEQYF. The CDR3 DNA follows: TGTGCCATCAGTGCGTCCGGCTACGAGCAGTACTTC.